This T cell receptor beta chain appears in the sequencing data of a study of early T cells in non-severe SARS-CoV-2 infection. The CDR3 spans 16 residues. Germline V CDR1 and CDR2: MNHNS, SASEGT. The trim removed 8 bases at V and 4 bases at J, leaving 13 bases unmatched. MiXCR, applied by TCRdb to the 5' RACE reads, yields one record per CDR3 protein. The table shows 50,000 to 65,000 distinct CDR3 sequences, with 9.5% to 15% occurring only once. This clonotype was observed many times. The specimen was whole blood. The TCR originated in an adult who was a healthcare worker with PCR-confirmed SARS-CoV-2 infection or an uninfected control (not recorded which). The chain has TRBV6-1 and TRBJ2-5; 10 bases are shared with TRBD1. For the CDR3, the DNA is TGTGCCAGCGGCCGGGACAGGGGTTATCACGCAGAGACCCAGTACTTC. This translates into CASGRDRGYHAETQYF.